This T cell receptor (beta chain) was sequenced for a study of cytomegalovirus exposure and HLA in healthy donors. Study-level information: Within the Caucasian-associated ancestry cluster were 65% to 85% of the roughly 430 genotyped donors.

The study ran its PCR with 60 Vbeta and 13 Jbeta primers. Sequencing was performed with immunoSEQ multiplex PCR; in TCRdb, only in-frame clones are kept and a portion is missing. The sample consists of about 200,000 clones, 82% of them appearing once. Per germline, CDR1 LGHNA and CDR2 YNFKEQ. CDR3 size: 14 residues. The ends lost 2 bases at V and 6 bases at J; junction bases unmatched: 4. The material sequenced was PBMCs. This sequence was found in a woman between 50 and 59 years old in good health and CMV-seropositive. This rearrangement joins TRBV4-2 to TRBJ2-3; 8 bases match TRBD2. For the CDR3, the DNA is TGTGCCAGCAGCCAACGGGAGGGCCAGGATACGCAGTATTTT. Amino acids: CASSQREGQDTQYF.